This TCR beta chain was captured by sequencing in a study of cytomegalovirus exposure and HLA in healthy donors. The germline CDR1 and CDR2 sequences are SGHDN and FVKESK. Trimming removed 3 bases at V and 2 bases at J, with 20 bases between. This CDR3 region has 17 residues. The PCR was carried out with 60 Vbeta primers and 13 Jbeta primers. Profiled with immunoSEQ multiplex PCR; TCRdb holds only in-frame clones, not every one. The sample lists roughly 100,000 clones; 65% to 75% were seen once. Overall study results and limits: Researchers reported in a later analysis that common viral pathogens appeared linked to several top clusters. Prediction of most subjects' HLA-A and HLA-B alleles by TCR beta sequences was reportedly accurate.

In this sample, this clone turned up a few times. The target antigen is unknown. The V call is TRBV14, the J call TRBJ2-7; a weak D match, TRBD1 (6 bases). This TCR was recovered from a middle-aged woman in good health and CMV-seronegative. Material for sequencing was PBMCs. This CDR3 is CASSQKRSAGDTYEQYF. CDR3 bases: TGTGCCAGCAGCCAGAAGAGATCGGCAGGGGATACCTACGAGCAGTACTTC. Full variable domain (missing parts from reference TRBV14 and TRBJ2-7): EAGVTQFPSHSVIEKGQTVTLRCDPISGHDNLYWYRRVMGKEIKFLLHFVKESKQDESGMPNNRFLAERTGGTYSTLKVQPAELEDSGVYFCASSQKRSAGDTYEQYFGPGTRLTVT.